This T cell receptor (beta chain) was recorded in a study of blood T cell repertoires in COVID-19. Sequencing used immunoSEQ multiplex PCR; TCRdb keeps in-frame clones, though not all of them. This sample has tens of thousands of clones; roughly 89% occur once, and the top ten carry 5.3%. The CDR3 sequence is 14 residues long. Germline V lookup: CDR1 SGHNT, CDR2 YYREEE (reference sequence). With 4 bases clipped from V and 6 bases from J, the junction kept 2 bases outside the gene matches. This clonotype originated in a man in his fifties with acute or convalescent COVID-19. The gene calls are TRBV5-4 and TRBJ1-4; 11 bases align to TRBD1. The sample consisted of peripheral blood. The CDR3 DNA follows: TGTGCCAGCAGCGAGGGACAGGGGGATGAAAAACTGTTTTTT. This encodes CASSEGQGDEKLFF.